The rows below give T cell receptor beta chains drawn from one sample of a study of T-cell memory formation after mild COVID-19. TCRdb passed the 5' RACE reads through MiXCR, listing each CDR3 protein once. The sample includes approximately 350,000 distinct CDR3 sequences, roughly 14% of them seen just once. The sample comprised PBMCs or a T cell subset sorted from them (not recorded which). These receptors were obtained from a man younger than 35 who had mild COVID-19 (a few samples of this study predate the infection). Cell type and time point are not known. Both conserved end residues are part of each CDR3.

TRBJ2-7,TRBV9,CASSQGQLSSYEQYF
TRBJ2-7,TRBV5-1,CASSSGLAGMYEQYF
TRBJ1-1,TRBV3-1,CASSLREQAEAFF
TRBJ2-1,TRBV29-1,CSVVTGADYNEQFF
TRBJ1-2,TRBV7-2,CASSLRPDRGRDYGYTF
TRBJ2-1,TRBV20-1,CSDCRGRYNEQFF
TRBJ2-4,TRBV20-1,CSASEAGRDKNIQYF
TRBJ2-7,TRBV20-1,CSARTFGTPKSYEQYF
TRBJ2-3,TRBV6-1,CASSEARYSTDTQYF
TRBJ1-1,TRBV6-2/TRBV6-3,CASRVTGGITLRTEAFF
TRBJ2-4,TRBV10-1,CASSRSEIRDIQYF
TRBJ1-5,TRBV15,CATSRNRASGSNQPQHF
TRBJ2-2,TRBV12-3/TRBV12-4,CASSLHPGQGGELFF
TRBJ1-2,TRBV4-3,CASSQGDAASNYGYTF
TRBJ2-7,TRBV7-2,CASSFSGGPYEQYF
TRBJ1-1,TRBV4-1,CASSQAPKNTEAFF
TRBJ2-3,TRBV6-2/TRBV6-3,CASGYGQTSTDTQYF
TRBJ1-2,TRBV4-3,CASSQAWGYGYTF
TRBJ1-2,TRBV6-1,CASSWDTHYGYTF
TRBJ2-1,TRBV10-1,CASNEGILWFF
TRBJ1-2,TRBV27,CASRAPSKGYYGYTF
TRBJ2-5,TRBV6-5,CASSSGGESQETQYF
TRBJ2-5,TRBV3-1,CASSHRGGSQETQYF
TRBJ2-3,TRBV6-5,CASSPGTSGGSGSTDTQYF
TRBJ2-6,TRBV11-2,CASSKGQGSSSGANVLTF